Detailed here is one T cell receptor beta chain. Its target antigen remains unknown. No much larger clone is present one base from it, and per-base qualities are unavailable. Genomic DNA was isolated from the sorted cells so that the TCRbeta CDR3 region could be sequenced. TCRbeta CDR3 regions were sequenced using the immunoSEQ Assay. Sourced from immuneACCESS, this table was stored by TCRdb with only in-frame sequences that have V and J called. A share of the clones is absent; for the studies checked, an unresolved V gene accounts for under half, and the remainder has no known explanation. The sample contains under 90,000 clones, roughly 84% of them found a single time. Around 2.1% of the sample is taken by the ten largest. CDR1 and CDR2, looked up from the germline V gene, are SGHTA and FQGNSA. V ends up 5 bases short and J 7 bases short, with an unmatched junction base count of 7. Measured from the cysteine to the phenylalanine, the CDR3 is 13 residues long. Only the CDR3 DNA stays, 39 bases, in frame from base 1.

These data belong to a study of OX40 agonist ivuxolimab in advanced cancers. As for the study more broadly: Ivuxolimab was an agonistic, fully human IgG2 monoclonal antibody directed against OX40 (CD134), a costimulatory receptor. Partial responses occurred in three dose-escalation patients: two with cutaneous melanoma and one with hepatocellular carcinoma. The monotherapy dose-escalation portion (N of about 50 patients) of the phase I ivuxolimab trial is reported in the paper. A male proportion of nearly 85% and a mean age of 60 years, ranging from 23 to 79, were recorded for the dose-escalation cohort. Prior anti-PD-1, anti-PD-L1 or anti-CTLA-4 therapy was permitted, and 35% to 40% of dose-escalation patients had received checkpoint inhibitors. Of the roughly 52 dose-escalation patients, hepatocellular carcinoma was present in approximately 20, melanoma in some 15, renal cell carcinoma in 9 and head and neck cancer in 9. Intravenous ivuxolimab was administered to patients every 2 weeks at six dose levels: 0.01, 0.1, 0.3, 1.5, 3 and 10 mg/kg. Peripheral TCRbeta sequencing was intended to test whether TCR sequence diversity was altered and clonal T-cell expansion was caused by ivuxolimab.

What the work shows at the level of the full study, not this receptor alone: Clonal expansion of both CD4+ and CD8+ blood T cells was observed from baseline to week 6 at doses 0.1 to 3.0 mg/kg. Which antigens the clonally expanded peripheral T cells were specific for was not determined. In the 0.1-3.0 mg/kg groups, partial responders had among the lowest normalized peripheral clonal expansion, particularly in CD8+ T cells. Low levels of normalized T-cell clonal expansion were also seen in some patients who did not respond. After ivuxolimab, expanded clones were on average more numerous among CD8+ T cells than among CD4+ T cells.

Patients with autoimmune disease history or receiving systemic immunosuppression were excluded from the trial. Peripheral blood for TCR sequencing was collected from all dose cohorts at baseline, on cycle 4 day 1, and on cycle 7 day 1. The samples were drawn from a first-in-human, open-label, multicenter phase I dose-escalation trial of ivuxolimab. Adults with locally advanced or metastatic head and neck squamous cell, hepatocellular, melanoma or renal cell carcinoma were enrolled in the trial. Before TCR sequencing, CD4+ and CD8+ T cells were separately sorted from peripheral blood. The specimen was CD4+ or CD8+ T cells sorted from blood, collected in a trial of the OX40 agonist ivuxolimab. The origin of this receptor is an adult with an advanced solid tumor such as melanoma, head and neck, liver or kidney cancer. The chain employs TRBV7-2 and TRBJ2-7; the central 8 bases match TRBD1. The nucleotides read TGTGCCAGCAGCGGAGCCAGGGGGCGGGAGCAGTACTTC. Its translation reads: CASSGARGREQYF.